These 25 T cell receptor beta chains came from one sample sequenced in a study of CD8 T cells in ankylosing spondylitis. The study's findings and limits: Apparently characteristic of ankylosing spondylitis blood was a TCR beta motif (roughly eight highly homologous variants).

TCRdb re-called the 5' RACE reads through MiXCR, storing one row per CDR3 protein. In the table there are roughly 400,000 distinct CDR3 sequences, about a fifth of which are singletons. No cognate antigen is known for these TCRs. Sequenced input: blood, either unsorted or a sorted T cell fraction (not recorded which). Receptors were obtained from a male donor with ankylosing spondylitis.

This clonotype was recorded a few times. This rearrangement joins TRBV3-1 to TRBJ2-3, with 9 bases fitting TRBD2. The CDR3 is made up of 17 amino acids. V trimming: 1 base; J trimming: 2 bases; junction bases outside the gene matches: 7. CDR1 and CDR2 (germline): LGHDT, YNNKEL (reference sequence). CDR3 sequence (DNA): TGTGCCAGCAGCCAAGGTCGGAGCGGGAGGTTCACAGATACGCAGTATTTT. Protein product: CASSQGRSGRFTDTQYF.

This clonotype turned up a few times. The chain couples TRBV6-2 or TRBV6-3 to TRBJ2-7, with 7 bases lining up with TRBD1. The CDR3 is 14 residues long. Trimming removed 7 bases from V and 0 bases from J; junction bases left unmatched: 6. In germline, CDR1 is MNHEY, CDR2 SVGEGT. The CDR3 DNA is TGTGCCAGCAATCCACAGGGGAGCTCCTACGAGCAGTACTTC. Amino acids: CASNPQGSSYEQYF.

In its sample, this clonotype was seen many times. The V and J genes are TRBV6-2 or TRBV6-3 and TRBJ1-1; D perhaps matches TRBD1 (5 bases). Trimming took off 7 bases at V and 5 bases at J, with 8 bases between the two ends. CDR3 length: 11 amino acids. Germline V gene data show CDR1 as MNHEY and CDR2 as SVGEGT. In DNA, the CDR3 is TGTGCCAGCACCCAGGGAACTGAAGCTTTCTTT. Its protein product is CASTQGTEAFF.

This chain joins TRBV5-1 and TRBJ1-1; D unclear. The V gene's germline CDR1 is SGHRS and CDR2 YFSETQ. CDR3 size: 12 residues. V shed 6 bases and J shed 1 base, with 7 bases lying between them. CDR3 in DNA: TGCGCCAGCAACCCCGGGAACACTGAAGCTTTCTTT. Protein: CASNPGNTEAFF.

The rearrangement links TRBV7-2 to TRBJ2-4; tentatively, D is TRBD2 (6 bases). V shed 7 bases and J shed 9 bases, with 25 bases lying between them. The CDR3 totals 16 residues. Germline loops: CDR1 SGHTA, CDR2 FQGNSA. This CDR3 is CASTNPGRSGSGIQYF. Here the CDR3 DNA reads TGTGCCAGCACTAACCCTGGGAGGTCCGGTAGTGGCATTCAGTACTTC.

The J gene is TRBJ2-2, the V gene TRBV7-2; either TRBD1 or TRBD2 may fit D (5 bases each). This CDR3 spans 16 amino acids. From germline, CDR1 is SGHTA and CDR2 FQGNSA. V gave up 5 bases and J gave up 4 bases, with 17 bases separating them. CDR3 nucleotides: TGTGCCAGCAGCCCCGTCGGGACGGGGCCCACCGGGGAGCTGTTTTTT. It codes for CASSPVGTGPTGELFF. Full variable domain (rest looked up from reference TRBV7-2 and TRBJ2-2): GAGVSQSPSNKVTEKGKDVELRCDPISGHTALYWYRQSLGQGLEFLIYFQGNSAPDKSGLPSDRFSAERTGGSVSTLTIQRTQQEDSAVYLCASSPVGTGPTGELFFGEGSRLTVL.

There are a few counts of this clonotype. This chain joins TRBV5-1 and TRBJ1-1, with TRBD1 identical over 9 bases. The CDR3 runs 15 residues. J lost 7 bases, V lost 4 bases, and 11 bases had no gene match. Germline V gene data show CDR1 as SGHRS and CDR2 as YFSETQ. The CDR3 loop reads CASSLGTGPSREAFF. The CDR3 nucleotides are TGCGCCAGCAGCCTAGGGACAGGGCCGTCCCGTGAAGCTTTCTTT.

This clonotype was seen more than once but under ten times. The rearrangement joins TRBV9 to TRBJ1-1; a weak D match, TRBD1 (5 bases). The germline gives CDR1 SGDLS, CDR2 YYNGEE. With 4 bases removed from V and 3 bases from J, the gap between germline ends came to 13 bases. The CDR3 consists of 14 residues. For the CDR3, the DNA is TGTGCCAGCAGCCTCAGGGCTCTGGACACTGAAGCTTTCTTT. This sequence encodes CASSLRALDTEAFF.

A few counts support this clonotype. The CDR3 region is CASSLTRQSSGANVLTF. CDR3 nucleotide sequence: TGCGCCAGCAGCTTGACGAGACAAAGCTCTGGGGCCAACGTCCTGACTTTC. The chain carries TRBV5-1 and TRBJ2-6; D call uncertain. The V end lost 1 base, the J end lost 0 bases, and 11 bases lay between the germline ends. The CDR3 spans 17 residues. Germline-derived CDR1 and CDR2 are SGHRS and YFSETQ.

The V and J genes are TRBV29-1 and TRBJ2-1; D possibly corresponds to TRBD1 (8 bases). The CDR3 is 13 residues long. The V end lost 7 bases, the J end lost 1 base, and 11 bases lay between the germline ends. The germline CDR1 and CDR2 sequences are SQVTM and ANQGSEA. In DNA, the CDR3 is TGCAGCGACAGGGGGGGGTCCTACAATGAGCAGTTCTTC. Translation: CSDRGGSYNEQFF.

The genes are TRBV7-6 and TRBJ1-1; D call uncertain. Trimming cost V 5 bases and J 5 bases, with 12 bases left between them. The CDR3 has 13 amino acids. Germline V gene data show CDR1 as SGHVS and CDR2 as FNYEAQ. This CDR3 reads CASSQTWETEAFF. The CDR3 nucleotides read TGTGCCAGCAGCCAGACCTGGGAAACTGAAGCTTTCTTT.

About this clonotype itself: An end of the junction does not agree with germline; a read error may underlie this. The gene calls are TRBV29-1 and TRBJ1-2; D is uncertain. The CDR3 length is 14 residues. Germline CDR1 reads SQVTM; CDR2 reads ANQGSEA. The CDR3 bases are TGCAGCGTGGAAGGACCGACGACTGGCTATGGCTACACCTTC. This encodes CSVEGPTTGYGYTF.

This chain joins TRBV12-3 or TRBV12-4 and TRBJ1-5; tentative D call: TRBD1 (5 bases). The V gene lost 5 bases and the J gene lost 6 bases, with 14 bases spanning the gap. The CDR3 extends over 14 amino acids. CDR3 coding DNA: TGTGCCAGCAGTCCGGGGCAGGGTCCTCAGCCCCAGCATTTT. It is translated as CASSPGQGPQPQHF.

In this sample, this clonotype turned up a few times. The CDR3 coding sequence is TGCGCCAGCAGCGAAAACACGTACCAAGAGACCCAGTACTTC. Its protein is CASSENTYQETQYF. The V and J genes are TRBV5-1 and TRBJ2-5; D is uncertain. Germline CDR1 and CDR2: SGHRS and YFSETQ. V was clipped by 4 bases and J by 0 bases, with 10 bases between them. The CDR3 runs to 14 residues.

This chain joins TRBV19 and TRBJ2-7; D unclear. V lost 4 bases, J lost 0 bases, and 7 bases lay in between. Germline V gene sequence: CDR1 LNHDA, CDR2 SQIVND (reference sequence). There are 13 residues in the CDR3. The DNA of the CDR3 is TGTGCCAGTAGTACCGGAGCCTCCTACGAGCAGTACTTC. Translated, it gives CASSTGASYEQYF.

CDR3 loop: CSARVTNLINGELFF. CDR3 in DNA: TGCAGTGCTAGAGTAACTAATTTAATCAACGGGGAGCTGTTTTTT. The rearrangement joins TRBV20-1 to TRBJ2-2, with D hard to call. The CDR3 covers 15 residues. Per the germline V gene, CDR1 is DFQATT and CDR2 is SNEGSKA (reference sequence). V lost 1 base and J lost 7, with 16 bases in between.

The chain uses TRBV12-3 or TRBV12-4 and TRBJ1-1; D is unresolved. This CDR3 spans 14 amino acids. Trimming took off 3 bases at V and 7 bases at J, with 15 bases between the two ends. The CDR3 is CASSFGRRAIEAFF. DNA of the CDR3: TGTGCCAGCAGTTTCGGCCGGCGGGCTATTGAAGCTTTCTTT.

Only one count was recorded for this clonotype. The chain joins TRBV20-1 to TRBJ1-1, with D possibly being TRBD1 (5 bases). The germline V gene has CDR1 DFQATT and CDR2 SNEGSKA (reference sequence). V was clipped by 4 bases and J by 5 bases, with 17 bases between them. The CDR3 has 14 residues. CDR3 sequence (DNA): TGCAGTGCTACCAGGGCGGCGGAAGGGACTGAAGCTTTCTTT. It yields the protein CSATRAAEGTEAFF.

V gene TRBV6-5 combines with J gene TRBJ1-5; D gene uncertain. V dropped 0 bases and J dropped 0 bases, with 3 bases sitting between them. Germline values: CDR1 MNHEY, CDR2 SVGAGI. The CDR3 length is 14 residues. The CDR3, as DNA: TGTGCCAGCAGTTACTCGAGTAGCAATCAGCCCCAGCATTTT. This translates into CASSYSSSNQPQHF.

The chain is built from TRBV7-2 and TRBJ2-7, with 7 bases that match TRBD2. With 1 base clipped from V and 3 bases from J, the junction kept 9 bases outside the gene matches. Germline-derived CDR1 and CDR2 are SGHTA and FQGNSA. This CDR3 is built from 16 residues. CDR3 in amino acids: CASSLVGAGTNYEQYF. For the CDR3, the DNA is TGTGCCAGCAGCTTAGTAGGGGCAGGGACTAACTACGAGCAGTACTTC.

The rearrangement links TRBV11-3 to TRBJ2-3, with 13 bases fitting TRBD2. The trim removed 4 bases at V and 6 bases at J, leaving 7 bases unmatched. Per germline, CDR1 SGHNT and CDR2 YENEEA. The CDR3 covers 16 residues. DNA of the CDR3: TGTGCCAGCAGCTCTTGGACTAGCGGGAGAGGTGATACGCAGTATTTT. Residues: CASSSWTSGRGDTQYF.

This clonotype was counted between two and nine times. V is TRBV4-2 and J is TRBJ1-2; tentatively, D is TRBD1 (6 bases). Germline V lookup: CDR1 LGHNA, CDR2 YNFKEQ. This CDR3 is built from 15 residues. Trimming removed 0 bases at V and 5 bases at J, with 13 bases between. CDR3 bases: TGTGCCAGCAGCCAAGATCTTCCAGGGGAATATGGCTACACCTTC. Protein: CASSQDLPGEYGYTF.

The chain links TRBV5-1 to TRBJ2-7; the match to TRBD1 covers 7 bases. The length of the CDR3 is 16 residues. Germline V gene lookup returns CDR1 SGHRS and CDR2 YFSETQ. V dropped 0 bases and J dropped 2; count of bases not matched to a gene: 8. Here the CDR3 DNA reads TGCGCCAGCAGCTTGGAGGGGACAGCGATACCCTACGAGCAGTACTTC. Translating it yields CASSLEGTAIPYEQYF.

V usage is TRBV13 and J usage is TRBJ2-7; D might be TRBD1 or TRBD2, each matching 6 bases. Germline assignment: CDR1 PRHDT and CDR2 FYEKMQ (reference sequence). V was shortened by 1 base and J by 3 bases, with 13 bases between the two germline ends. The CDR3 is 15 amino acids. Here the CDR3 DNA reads TGTGCCAGCAGCTTAGTAGGAGGGGGGTTCTACGAGCAGTACTTC. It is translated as CASSLVGGGFYEQYF.

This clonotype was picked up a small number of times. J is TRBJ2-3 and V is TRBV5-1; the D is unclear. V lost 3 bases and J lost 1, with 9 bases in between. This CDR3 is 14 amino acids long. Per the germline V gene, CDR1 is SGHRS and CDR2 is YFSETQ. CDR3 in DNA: TGCGCCAGCAGCTCCCAGGTGGGCACAGATACGCAGTATTTT. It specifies CASSSQVGTDTQYF.